This TCR beta chain was captured in a study of CXCR3-negative and CXCR3-positive naive CD8 T cells. 5' RACE that incorporated UMI labels was used to prepare the TRB cDNA libraries. From the 5' RACE reads, TCRdb lists one entry per CDR3 protein and no DNA. The sample is made up of about 43,000 distinct CDR3 sequences, and the top ten hold around 11% of it. The germline CDR1 and CDR2 sequences are SGHDN and FVKESK. This CDR3 is 14 amino acids long. On this clonotype itself: The antigen remains undetermined.

Whole-study findings and limits: TRB CDR3 properties were used to infer TCR strength, and surface CD5 was comparable between naive subsets.

Sequencing was performed on memory CD8+ T cells from blood. This TCR was recovered from a human donor in good health. Some clones in this sample may be carry-over from other donors' samples. The chain has TRBV14 and TRBJ2-7. The CDR3 sequence: CASSETPNPLEQYF.